The 11 T cell receptor beta chains below were found in one sample sequenced in a study of T cell repertoires in Merkel cell carcinoma. The assay was immunoSEQ multiplex PCR, and TCRdb's table has in-frame clones only and misses some. The sample has 11,000 to 15,000 clones; roughly four fifths are singletons. The sample comprised tumor tissue. Receptors were obtained from an adult with Merkel cell carcinoma.

The gene calls are TRBV5-1 and TRBJ2-2, with TRBD1 matching over 9 bases. This CDR3 has 23 amino acids. Per the germline V gene, CDR1 is SGHRS and CDR2 is YFSETQ. Unmatched junction bases numbered 31, after V lost 10 bases and J lost 0 bases. CDR3 loop: CAGLTPGQGGWRGRRPNTGELFF. CDR3 DNA: TGCGCCGGATTAACCCCGGGACAGGGTGGGTGGAGGGGAAGGAGGCCGAACACCGGGGAGCTGTTTTTT.

The CDR3 sequence is CASSLGGVVGQRGYTF. In nucleotides, the CDR3 is TGTGCCAGCAGCTTAGGAGGTGTTGTTGGGCAGCGCGGCTACACCTTC. The chain joins TRBV7-2 to TRBJ1-2, with D unresolved. V dropped 1 base and J dropped 8 bases, with 20 bases sitting between them. This CDR3 spans 16 amino acids. Germline-derived CDR1 and CDR2 are SGHTA and FQGNSA. Filled out from reference TRBV7-2 and TRBJ1-2, the complete variable domain reads GAGVSQSPSNKVTEKGKDVELRCDPISGHTALYWYRQSLGQGLEFLIYFQGNSAPDKSGLPSDRFSAERTGGSVSTLTIQRTQQEDSAVYLCASSLGGVVGQRGYTFGSGTRLTVV.

This clone has more than one count but fewer than ten. J is TRBJ2-1 and V is TRBV7-2; 7 nucleotides line up with TRBD2. V gave up 1 base and J gave up 7 bases; unmatched junction bases: 10. Germline V lookup: CDR1 SGHTA, CDR2 FQGNSA. This CDR3 has 16 amino acids. The CDR3 reads CASSLVGTGGGNEQFF. CDR3 DNA sequence: TGTGCCAGCAGCTTAGTTGGAACGGGGGGAGGGAATGAGCAGTTCTTC.

CDR3 DNA: TGTGCCAGCAGCTTGTCCTTTAACAATGAGCAGTTCTTC. It encodes CASSLSFNNEQFF. The V and J genes are TRBV5-5 and TRBJ2-1; D is uncertain. CDR3 length: 13 amino acids. V lost 1 base and J lost 5, with 7 bases in between. From germline, CDR1 is SGHKS and CDR2 YYEKEE (reference sequence).

The chain is built from TRBV19 and TRBJ2-3; the D is unclear. V lost 4 bases to trimming and J lost 7 bases, with 12 bases between them. Germline CDR1 LNHDA, CDR2 SQIVND (reference sequence). The CDR3 is 13 residues long. CDR3 region: CASSNLGGNTQYF. CDR3 coding DNA: TGTGCCAGTAGTAACCTGGGTGGAAATACGCAGTATTTT. Full variable domain (outside the CDR3, taken from reference TRBV19 and TRBJ2-3): DGGITQSPKYLFRKEGQNVTLSCEQNLNHDAMYWYRQDPGQGLRLIYYSQIVNDFQKGDIAEGYSVSREKKESFPLTVTSAQKNPTAFYLCASSNLGGNTQYFGPGTRLTVL.

The chain links TRBV7-2 to TRBJ2-5, with TRBD2 matching over 7 bases. V was pared by 1 base and J by 6 bases, with 8 bases of the junction left unmatched. CDR3 length: 15 residues. Looked up from germline, CDR1 is SGHTA and CDR2 is FQGNSA. CDR3 sequence: CASSLDGGSAQTQYF. The DNA for the CDR3 is TGTGCCAGCAGCTTAGATGGCGGGAGCGCTCAGACCCAGTACTTC.

This clone was observed a handful of times. The V and J genes are TRBV7-9 and TRBJ1-2, with 9 bases aligning to TRBD1. Trimming removed 4 bases from V and 4 bases from J; junction bases left unmatched: 7. CDR1 SEHNR and CDR2 FQNEAQ come from the germline V gene (reference sequence). There are 15 residues in the CDR3. The CDR3 reads CASSSWTGALYGYTF. The CDR3 nucleotides are TGTGCCAGCAGCTCCTGGACAGGGGCCCTCTATGGCTACACCTTC.

This chain links TRBV28 with TRBJ1-2; the D is unclear. CDR3 size: 13 residues. V gave up 1 base and J gave up 8 bases, with 11 bases separating them. The germline V gene has CDR1 MDHEN and CDR2 SYDVKM. The CDR3: CASSLSRLKGYTF. The CDR3 bases are TGTGCCAGCAGTTTATCCAGGCTTAAGGGCTACACCTTC.

The chain couples TRBV6-6 to TRBJ2-7; D remains unclear. CDR3 length: 15 residues. Germline V gene lookup returns CDR1 MNHNY and CDR2 SVGAGI (reference sequence). Deletions cut 6 bases from V and 2 bases from J, with 17 bases between. CDR3 protein: CASRLDRGSAYEQYF. The CDR3 DNA reads as TGTGCCAGCAGGCTCGATAGAGGCAGCGCCTACGAGCAGTACTTC.

The rearrangement links TRBV6-2 or TRBV6-3 to TRBJ1-1; D gene uncertain. CDR3 length: 13 residues. CDR1 and CDR2 (germline): MNHEY, SVGEGT. V was shortened by 4 bases and J by 2 bases, with 8 bases between the two germline ends. CDR3 loop: CASSSTHNTEAFF. The DNA for the CDR3 is TGTGCCAGCAGTTCGACACATAACACTGAAGCTTTCTTT.

In its sample, this clone was seen a few times. This sequence joins TRBV7-9 and TRBJ2-1; 13 positions agree with TRBD2. Germline V gene lookup returns CDR1 SEHNR and CDR2 FQNEAQ (reference sequence). V trimming: 1 base; J trimming: 10 bases; junction bases outside the gene matches: 4. The CDR3 contains 15 residues. The CDR3 loop is CASSLVTSGREEQFF. The CDR3 bases are TGTGCCAGCAGCTTAGTTACTAGCGGGAGGGAGGAGCAGTTCTTC.